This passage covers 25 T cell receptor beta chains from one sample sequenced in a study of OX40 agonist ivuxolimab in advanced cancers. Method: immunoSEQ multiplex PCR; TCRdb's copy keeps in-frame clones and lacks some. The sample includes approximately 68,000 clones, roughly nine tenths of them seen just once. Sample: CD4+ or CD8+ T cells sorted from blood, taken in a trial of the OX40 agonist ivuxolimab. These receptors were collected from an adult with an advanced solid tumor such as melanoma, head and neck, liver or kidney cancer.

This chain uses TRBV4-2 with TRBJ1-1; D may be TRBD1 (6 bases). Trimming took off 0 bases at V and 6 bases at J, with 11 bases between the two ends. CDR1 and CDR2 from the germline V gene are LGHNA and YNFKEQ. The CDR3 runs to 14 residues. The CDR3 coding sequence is TGTGCCAGCAGCCAAGAGTTTAGGGGGTCTGAAGCTTTCTTT. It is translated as CASSQEFRGSEAFF.

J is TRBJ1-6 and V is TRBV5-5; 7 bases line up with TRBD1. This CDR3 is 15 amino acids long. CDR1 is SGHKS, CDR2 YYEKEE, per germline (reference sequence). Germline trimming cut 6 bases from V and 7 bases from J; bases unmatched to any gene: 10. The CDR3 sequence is CASTPGQTKNSPLHF. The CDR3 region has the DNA TGTGCCAGCACCCCGGGACAGACTAAAAATTCACCCCTCCACTTT.

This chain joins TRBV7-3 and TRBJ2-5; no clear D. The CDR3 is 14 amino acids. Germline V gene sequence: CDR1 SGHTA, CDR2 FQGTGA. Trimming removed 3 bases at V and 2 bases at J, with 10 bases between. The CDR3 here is CASSLGPSQETQYF. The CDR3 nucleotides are TGTGCCAGCAGCTTGGGCCCCTCGCAAGAGACCCAGTACTTC. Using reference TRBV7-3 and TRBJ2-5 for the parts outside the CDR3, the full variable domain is GAGVSQTPSNKVTEKGKYVELRCDPISGHTALYWYRQSLGQGPEFLIYFQGTGAADDSGLPNDRFFAVRPEGSVSTLKIQRTERGDSAVYLCASSLGPSQETQYFGPGTRLLVL.

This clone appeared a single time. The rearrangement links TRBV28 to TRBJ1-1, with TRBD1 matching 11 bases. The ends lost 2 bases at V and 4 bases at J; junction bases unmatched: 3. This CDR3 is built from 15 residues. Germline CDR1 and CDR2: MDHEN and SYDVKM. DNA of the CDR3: TGTGCCAGCAGTTTAAGAGGGACAGGGGGCACTGAAGCTTTCTTT. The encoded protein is CASSLRGTGGTEAFF.

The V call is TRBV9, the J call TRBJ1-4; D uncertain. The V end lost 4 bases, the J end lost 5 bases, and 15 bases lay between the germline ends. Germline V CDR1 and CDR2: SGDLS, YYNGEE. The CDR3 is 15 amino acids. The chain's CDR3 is CASSTSGELNEKLFF. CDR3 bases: TGTGCCAGCAGCACCTCGGGAGAGCTCAATGAAAAACTGTTTTTT.

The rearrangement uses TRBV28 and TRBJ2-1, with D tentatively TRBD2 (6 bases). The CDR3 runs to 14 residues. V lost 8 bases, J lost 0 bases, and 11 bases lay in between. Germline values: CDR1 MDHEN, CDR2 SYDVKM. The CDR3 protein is CASVRGASYNEQFF. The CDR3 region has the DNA TGTGCCAGCGTCCGCGGGGCCTCCTACAATGAGCAGTTCTTC.

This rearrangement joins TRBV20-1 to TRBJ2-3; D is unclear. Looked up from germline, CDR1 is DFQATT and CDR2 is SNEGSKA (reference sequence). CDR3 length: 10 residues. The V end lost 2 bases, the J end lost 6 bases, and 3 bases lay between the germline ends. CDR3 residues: CSARWDTQYF. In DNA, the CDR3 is TGCAGTGCTAGATGGGATACGCAGTATTTT.

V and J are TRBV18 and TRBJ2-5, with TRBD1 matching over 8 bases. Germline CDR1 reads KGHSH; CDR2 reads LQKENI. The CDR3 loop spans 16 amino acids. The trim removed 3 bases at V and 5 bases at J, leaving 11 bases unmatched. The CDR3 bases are TGTGCCAGCTCACCCTTGGGACAGGAACGAGCGGAGACCCAGTACTTC. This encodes CASSPLGQERAETQYF. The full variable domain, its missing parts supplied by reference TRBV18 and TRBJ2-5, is NAGVMQNPRHLVRRRGQEARLRCSPMKGHSHVYWYRQLPEEGLKFMVYLQKENIIDESGMPKERFSAEFPKEGPSILRIQQVVRGDSAAYFCASSPLGQERAETQYFGPGTRLLVL.

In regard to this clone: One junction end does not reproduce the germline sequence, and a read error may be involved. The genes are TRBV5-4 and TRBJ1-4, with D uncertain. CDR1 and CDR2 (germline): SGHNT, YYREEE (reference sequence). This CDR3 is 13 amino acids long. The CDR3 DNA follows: TGTGCCAGCAGCTTGCCCGGGAGACTGACGGAGAGTTTT. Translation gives CASSLPGRLTESF.

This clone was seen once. This chain's CDR3 is CASSRATNYGYTF. The DNA of the CDR3 is TGTGCCAGCAGTAGGGCGACTAACTATGGCTACACCTTC. The rearrangement joins TRBV6-6 to TRBJ1-2; no clear D gene. Germline V gene lookup returns CDR1 MNHNY and CDR2 SVGAGI (reference sequence). V lost 5 bases and J lost 0, with 7 bases in between. The CDR3 loop spans 13 amino acids.

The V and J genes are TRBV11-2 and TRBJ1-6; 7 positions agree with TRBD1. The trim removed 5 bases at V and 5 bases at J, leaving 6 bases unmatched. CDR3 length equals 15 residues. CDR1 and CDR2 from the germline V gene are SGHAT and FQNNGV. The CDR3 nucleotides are TGTGCCAGCAGCCCTAGACAGGGAGATAATTCACCCCTCCACTTT. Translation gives CASSPRQGDNSPLHF.

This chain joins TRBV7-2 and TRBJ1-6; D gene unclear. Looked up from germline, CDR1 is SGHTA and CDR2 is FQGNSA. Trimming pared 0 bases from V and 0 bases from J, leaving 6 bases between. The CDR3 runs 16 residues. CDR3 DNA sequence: TGTGCCAGCAGCTTAGCCGCTAGCTCCTATAATTCACCCCTCCACTTT. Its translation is CASSLAASSYNSPLHF.

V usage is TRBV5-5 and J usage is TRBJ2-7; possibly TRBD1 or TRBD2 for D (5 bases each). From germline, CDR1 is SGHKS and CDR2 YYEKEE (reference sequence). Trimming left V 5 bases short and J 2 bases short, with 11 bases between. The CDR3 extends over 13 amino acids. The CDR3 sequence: CASSPGTAYEQYF. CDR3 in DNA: TGTGCCAGCAGTCCCGGGACGGCCTACGAGCAGTACTTC.

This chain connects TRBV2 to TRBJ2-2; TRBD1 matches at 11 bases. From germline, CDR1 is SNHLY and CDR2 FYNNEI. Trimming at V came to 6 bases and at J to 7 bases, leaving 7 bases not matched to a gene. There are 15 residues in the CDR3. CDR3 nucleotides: TGTGCCAGCAGCCGGACAGGGGGCCAGATCGGGGAGCTGTTTTTT. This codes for CASSRTGGQIGELFF.

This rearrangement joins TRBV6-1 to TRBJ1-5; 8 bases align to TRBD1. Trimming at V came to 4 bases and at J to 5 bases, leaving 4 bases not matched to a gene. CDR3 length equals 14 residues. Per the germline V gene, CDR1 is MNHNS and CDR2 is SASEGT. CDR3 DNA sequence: TGTGCCAGCAGTGGGGCAGGGGGCGATCAGCCCCAGCATTTT. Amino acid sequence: CASSGAGGDQPQHF.

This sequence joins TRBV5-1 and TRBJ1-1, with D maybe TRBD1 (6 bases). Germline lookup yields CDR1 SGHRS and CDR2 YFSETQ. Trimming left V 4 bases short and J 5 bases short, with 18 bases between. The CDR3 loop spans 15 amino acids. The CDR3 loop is CASSVAMGAATEAFF. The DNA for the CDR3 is TGCGCCAGCAGCGTGGCCATGGGGGCTGCGACTGAAGCTTTCTTT.

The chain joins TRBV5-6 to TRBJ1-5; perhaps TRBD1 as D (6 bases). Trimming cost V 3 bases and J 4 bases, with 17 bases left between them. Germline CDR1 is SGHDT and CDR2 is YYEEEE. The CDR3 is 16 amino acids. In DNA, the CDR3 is TGTGCCAGCAGCTCCCTAGGGGGGACAACTAATCAGCCCCAGCATTTT. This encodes CASSSLGGTTNQPQHF.

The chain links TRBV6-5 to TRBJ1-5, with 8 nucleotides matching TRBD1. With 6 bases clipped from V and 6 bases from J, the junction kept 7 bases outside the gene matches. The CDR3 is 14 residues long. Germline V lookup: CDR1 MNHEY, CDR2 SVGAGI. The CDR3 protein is CASRLTGVGQPQHF. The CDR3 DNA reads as TGTGCCAGCAGACTGACAGGGGTAGGTCAGCCCCAGCATTTT.

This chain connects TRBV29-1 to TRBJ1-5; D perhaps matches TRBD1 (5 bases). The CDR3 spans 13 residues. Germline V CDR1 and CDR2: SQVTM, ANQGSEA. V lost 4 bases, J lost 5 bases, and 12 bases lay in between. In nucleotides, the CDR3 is TGCAGCGTTGTGTCGGGGCTCGATCAGCCCCAGCATTTT. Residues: CSVVSGLDQPQHF.

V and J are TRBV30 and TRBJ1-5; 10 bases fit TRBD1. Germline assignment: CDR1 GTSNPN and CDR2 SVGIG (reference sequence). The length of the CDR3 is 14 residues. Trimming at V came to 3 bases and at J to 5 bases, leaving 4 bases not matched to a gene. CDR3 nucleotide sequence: TGTGCCTGGAGCCCCGGGACAGGGGATCAGCCCCAGCATTTT. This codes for CAWSPGTGDQPQHF.

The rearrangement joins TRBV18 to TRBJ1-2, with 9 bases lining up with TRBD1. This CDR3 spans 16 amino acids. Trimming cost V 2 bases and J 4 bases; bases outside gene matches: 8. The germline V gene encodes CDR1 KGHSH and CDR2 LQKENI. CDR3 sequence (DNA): TGTGCCAGCTCACCAGATGTGACAGGGGGGACCTATGGCTACACCTTC. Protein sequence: CASSPDVTGGTYGYTF.

The CDR3: CASSETGDEQYF. The CDR3 region has the DNA TGTGCCAGCAGCGAAACTGGGGACGAGCAGTACTTC. The chain joins TRBV7-9 to TRBJ2-7; no reliable D call. This CDR3 has 12 amino acids. Per germline, CDR1 SEHNR and CDR2 FQNEAQ (reference sequence). Trimming stripped 5 bases from V and 5 bases from J, with 10 bases between.

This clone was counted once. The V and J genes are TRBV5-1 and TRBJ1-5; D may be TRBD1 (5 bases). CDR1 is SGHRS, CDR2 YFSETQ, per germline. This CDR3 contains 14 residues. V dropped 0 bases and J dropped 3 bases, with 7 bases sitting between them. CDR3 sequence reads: CASSLGGDNQPQHF. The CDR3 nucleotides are TGCGCCAGCAGCTTGGGAGGGGACAATCAGCCCCAGCATTTT.

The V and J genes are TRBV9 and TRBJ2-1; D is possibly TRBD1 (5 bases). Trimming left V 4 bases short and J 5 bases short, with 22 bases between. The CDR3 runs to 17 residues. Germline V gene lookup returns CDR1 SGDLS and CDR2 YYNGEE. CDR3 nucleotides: TGTGCCAGCAGCCCCGAGATCCATAGGGGCGCCCACAATGAGCAGTTCTTC. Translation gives CASSPEIHRGAHNEQFF.

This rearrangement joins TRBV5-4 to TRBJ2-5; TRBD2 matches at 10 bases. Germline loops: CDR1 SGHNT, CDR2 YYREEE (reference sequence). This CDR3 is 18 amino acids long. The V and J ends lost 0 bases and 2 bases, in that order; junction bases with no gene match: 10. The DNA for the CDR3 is TGTGCCAGCAGCTTGGGCCGTGGTGGAGCGGGGGGGCAAGAGACCCAGTACTTC. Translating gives CASSLGRGGAGGQETQYF.